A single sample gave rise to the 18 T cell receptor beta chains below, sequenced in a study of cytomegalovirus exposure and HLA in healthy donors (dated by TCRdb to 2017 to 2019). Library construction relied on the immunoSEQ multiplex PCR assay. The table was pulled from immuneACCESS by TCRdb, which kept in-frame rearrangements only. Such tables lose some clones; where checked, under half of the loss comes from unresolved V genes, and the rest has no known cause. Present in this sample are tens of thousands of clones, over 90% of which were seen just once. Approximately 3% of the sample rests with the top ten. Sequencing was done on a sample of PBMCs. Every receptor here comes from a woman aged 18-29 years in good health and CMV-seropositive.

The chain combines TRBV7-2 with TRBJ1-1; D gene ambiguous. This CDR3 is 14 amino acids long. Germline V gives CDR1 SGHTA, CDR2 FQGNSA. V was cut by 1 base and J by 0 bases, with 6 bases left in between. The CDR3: CASSLGALNTEAFF. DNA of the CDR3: TGTGCCAGCAGCTTAGGAGCATTGAACACTGAAGCTTTCTTT.

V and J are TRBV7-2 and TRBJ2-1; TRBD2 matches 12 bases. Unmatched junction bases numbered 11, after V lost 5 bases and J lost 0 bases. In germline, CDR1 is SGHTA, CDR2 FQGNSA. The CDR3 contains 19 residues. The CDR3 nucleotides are TGTGCCAGCAGCCGGAAGGGGACTAGCGGGTTCGTCTCCTACAATGAGCAGTTCTTC. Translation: CASSRKGTSGFVSYNEQFF.

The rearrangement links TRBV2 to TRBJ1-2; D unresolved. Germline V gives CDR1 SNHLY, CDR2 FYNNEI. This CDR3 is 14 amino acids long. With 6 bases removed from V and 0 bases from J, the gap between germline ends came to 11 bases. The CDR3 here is CASSRRYSNYGYTF. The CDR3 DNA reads TGTGCCAGCAGCCGCCGGTACTCTAACTATGGCTACACCTTC.

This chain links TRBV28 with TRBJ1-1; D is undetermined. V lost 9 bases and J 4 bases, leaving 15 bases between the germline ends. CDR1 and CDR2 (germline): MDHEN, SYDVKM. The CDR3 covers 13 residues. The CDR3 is CASGRPPSTEAFF. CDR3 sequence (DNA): TGTGCCAGTGGCAGGCCCCCCAGCACTGAAGCTTTCTTT.

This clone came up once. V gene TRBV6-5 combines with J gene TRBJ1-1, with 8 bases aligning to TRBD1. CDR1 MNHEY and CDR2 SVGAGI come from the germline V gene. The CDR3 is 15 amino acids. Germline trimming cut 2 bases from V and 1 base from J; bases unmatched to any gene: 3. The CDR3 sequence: CASSYDRGRNTEAFF. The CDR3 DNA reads TGTGCCAGCAGTTACGACAGGGGACGGAACACTGAAGCTTTCTTT.

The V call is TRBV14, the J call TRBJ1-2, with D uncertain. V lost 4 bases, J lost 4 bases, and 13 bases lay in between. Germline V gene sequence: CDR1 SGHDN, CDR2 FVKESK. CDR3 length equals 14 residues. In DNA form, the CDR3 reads TGTGCCAGCAGCCCCGAGGCCCCATCCTATGGCTACACCTTC. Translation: CASSPEAPSYGYTF.

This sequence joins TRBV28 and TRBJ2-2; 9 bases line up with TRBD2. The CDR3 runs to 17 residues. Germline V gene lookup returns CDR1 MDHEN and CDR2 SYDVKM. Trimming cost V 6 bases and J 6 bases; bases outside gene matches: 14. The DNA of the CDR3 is TGTGCCAGCAGCTCCCCCCGCGGAGCGGGAGGTCCCGGGGAGCTGTTTTTT. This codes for CASSSPRGAGGPGELFF.

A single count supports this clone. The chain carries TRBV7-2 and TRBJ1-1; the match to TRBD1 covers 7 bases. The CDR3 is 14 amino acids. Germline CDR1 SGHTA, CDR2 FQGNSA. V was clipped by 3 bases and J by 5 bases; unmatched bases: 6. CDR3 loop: CASSLTTGQTEAFF. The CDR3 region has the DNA TGTGCCAGCAGCTTGACGACAGGGCAGACTGAAGCTTTCTTT.

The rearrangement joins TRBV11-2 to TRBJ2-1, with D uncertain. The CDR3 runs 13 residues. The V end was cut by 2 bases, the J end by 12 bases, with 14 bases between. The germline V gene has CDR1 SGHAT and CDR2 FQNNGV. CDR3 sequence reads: CASSLYQRMGQFF. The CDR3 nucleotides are TGTGCCAGCAGCTTATACCAGAGGATGGGGCAGTTCTTC.

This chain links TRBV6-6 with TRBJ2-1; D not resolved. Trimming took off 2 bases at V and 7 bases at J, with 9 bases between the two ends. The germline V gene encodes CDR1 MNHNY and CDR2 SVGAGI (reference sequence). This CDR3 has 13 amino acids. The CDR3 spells CASSYAQVNEQFF. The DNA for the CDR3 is TGTGCCAGCAGTTACGCCCAGGTGAATGAGCAGTTCTTC.

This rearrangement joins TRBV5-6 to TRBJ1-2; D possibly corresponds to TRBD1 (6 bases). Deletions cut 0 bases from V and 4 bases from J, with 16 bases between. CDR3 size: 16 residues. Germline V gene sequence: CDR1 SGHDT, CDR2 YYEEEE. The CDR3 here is CASSLVSKTGSYGYTF. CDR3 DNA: TGTGCCAGCAGCTTGGTATCGAAGACAGGAAGCTATGGCTACACCTTC.

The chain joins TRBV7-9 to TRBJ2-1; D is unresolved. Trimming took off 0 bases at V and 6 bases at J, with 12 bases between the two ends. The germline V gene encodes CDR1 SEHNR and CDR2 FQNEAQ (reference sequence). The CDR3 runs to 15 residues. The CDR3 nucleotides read TGTGCCAGCAGCTTAGCAGAACCTAAGCTCAATGAGCAGTTCTTC. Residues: CASSLAEPKLNEQFF. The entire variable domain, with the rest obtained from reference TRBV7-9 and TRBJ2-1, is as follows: DTGVSQNPRHKITKRGQNVTFRCDPISEHNRLYWYRQTLGQGPEFLTYFQNEAQLEKSRLLSDRFSAERPKGSFSTLEIQRTEQGDSAMYLCASSLAEPKLNEQFFGPGTRLTVL.

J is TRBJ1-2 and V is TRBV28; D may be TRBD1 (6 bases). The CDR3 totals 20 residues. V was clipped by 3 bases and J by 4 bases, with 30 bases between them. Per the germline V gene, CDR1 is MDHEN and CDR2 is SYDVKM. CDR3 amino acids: CASSFRGFIGRNSELYGYTF. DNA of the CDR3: TGTGCCAGCAGTTTTAGGGGGTTTATCGGACGGAACTCTGAACTCTATGGCTACACCTTC.

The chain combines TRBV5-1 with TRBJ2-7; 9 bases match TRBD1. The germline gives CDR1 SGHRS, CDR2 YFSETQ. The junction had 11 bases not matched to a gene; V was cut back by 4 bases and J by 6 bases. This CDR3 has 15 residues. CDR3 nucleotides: TGCGCCAGCAGCGGGACAGGGTCTCTCTCGGGCGAGCAGTACTTC. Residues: CASSGTGSLSGEQYF.

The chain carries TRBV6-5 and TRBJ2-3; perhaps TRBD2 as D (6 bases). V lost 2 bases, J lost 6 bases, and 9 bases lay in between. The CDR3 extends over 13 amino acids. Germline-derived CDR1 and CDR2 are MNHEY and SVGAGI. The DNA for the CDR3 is TGTGCCAGCAGTTACCAGGAGGGGGATACGCAGTATTTT. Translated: CASSYQEGDTQYF.

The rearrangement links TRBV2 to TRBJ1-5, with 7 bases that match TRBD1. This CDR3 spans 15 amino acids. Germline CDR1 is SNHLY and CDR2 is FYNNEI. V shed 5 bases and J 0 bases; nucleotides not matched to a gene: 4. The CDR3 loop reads CASSRDSYSNQPQHF. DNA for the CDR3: TGTGCCAGCAGTCGGGACAGTTATAGCAATCAGCCCCAGCATTTT. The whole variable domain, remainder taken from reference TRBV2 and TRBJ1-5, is EPEVTQTPSHQVTQMGQEVILRCVPISNHLYFYWYRQILGQKVEFLVSFYNNEISEKSEIFDDQFSVERPDGSNFTLKIRSTKLEDSAMYFCASSRDSYSNQPQHFGDGTRLSIL.

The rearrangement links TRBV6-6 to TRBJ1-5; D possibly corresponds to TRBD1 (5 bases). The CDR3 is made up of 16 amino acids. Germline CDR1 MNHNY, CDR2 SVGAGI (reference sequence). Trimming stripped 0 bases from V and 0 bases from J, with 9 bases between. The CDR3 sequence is CASSYSGGRSNQPQHF. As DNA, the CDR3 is TGTGCCAGCAGTTACTCCGGGGGACGTAGCAATCAGCCCCAGCATTTT.

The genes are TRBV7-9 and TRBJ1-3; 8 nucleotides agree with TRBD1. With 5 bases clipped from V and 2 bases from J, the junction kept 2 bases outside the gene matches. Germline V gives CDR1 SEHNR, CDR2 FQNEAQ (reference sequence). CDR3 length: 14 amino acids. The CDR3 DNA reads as TGTGCCAGCAGCCCGGACAGGGCTGGAAACACCATATATTTT. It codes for CASSPDRAGNTIYF.